This T cell receptor (beta chain) was identified during a study of breast tumors, draining lymph nodes, adjacent tissues. Study outcomes and limitations: Tumor repertoires ranked between lymph nodes and nontumor tissue in diversity, with V and J gene preferences. Tumor and nontumor repertoires were significantly more similar in luminal-like than in basal-like breast cancer.

The lymph nodes were axillary draining lymph nodes from breast cancer patients. There are many counts of this clonotype. The antigen is unknown. The V segment lost 3 bases and the J segment 5 bases; nucleotides outside the gene matches: 5. Germline lookup yields CDR1 DFQATT and CDR2 SNEGSKA (reference sequence). The CDR3 totals 16 residues. Via MiXCR, TCRdb re-called the multiplex PCR reads, giving one row per CDR3 protein. The table lists around 140,000 distinct CDR3 sequences, about 20% of them singletons. Material for sequencing was axillary lymph node tissue. This chain uses TRBV20-1 with TRBJ2-2; 14 bases match TRBD2. This receptor was taken from a female donor with breast cancer. Some clones in this sample may be carry-over from other donors' samples. This CDR3 reads CSARGLAGDRTGELFF. The DNA for the CDR3 is TGCAGTGCTAGGGGACTAGCGGGAGATCGGACCGGGGAGCTGTTTTTT.